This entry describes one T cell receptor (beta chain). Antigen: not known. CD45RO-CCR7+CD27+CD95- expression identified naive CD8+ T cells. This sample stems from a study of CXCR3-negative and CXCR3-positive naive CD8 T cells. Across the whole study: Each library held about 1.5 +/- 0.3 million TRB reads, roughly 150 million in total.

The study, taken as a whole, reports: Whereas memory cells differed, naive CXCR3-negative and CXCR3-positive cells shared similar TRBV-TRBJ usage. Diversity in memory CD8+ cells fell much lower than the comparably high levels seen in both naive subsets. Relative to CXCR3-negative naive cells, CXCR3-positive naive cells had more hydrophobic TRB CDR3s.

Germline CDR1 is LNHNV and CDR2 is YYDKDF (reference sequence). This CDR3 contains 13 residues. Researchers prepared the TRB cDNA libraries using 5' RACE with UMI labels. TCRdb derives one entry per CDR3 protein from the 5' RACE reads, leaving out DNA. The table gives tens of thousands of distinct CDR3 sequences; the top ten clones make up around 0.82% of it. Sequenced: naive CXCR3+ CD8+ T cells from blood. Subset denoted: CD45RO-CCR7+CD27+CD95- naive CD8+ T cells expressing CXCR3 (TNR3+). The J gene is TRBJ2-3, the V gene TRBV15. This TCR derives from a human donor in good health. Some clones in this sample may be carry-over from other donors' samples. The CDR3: CATSRGIRDTQYF. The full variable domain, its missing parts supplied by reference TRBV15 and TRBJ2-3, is DAMVIQNPRYQVTQFGKPVTLSCSQTLNHNVMYWYQQKSSQAPKLLFHYYDKDFNNEADTPDNFQSRRPNTSFCFLDIRSPGLGDTAMYLCATSRGIRDTQYFGPGTRLTVL.